The rows below give T cell receptor beta chains drawn from one sample of a study of T cell repertoires in cytomegalovirus infection. TCRdb itself ran the reads through MiXCR, one entry per CDR3 protein. The repertoire holds 250,000 to 300,000 distinct CDR3 sequences, with 9.1% as singletons. The source material was PBMCs. These receptors were collected from a human donor in good health (CMV status not recorded). Some clones in this sample may be carry-over from other donors' samples. Both conserved end residues are part of each CDR3. A D gene is named only where the DNA matches it firmly. For some rows the clone size is stated as once, few or many, or as a class when expanded; others skip it.

D gene: TRBD1; clone size: many; J gene: TRBJ1-1; V gene: TRBV12-3/TRBV12-4; CDR3 DNA: TGTGCCAGCAGGGGACAGGGGAAGGTCACTGAAGCTTTCTTT; CDR3 protein: CASRGQGKVTEAFF
D gene: -; clone size: many; J gene: TRBJ2-1; V gene: TRBV7-2; CDR3 DNA: TGTGCCAGCAGTCGTCCGGGTTGGACAGCCGATCATGAGGGATCCTACAATGAGCAGTTCTTC; CDR3 protein: CASSRPGWTADHEGSYNEQFF
D gene: -; clone size: -; J gene: TRBJ2-7; V gene: TRBV3-1; CDR3 DNA: TGTGCCGTACAGGGGAGGTACGAGCAGTACTTC; CDR3 protein: CAVQGRYEQYF
D gene: TRBD2; clone size: few; J gene: TRBJ2-3; V gene: TRBV7-8; CDR3 DNA: TGTGCCAGCAGCTTAGCCTTAGGACTAGCGGGTATGGATACGCAGTATTTT; CDR3 protein: CASSLALGLAGMDTQYF
D gene: -; clone size: few; J gene: TRBJ2-4; V gene: TRBV7-2; CDR3 DNA: TGTGCCAGCAGCTTAGCGGGACTGAAAAACATTCAGTACTTC; CDR3 protein: CASSLAGLKNIQYF
D gene: -; clone size: -; J gene: TRBJ1-5; V gene: TRBV27; CDR3 DNA: TGTGCCAGCAGGCAATCAACAGGAATGTATAGCAATCAGCCCCAGCATTTT; CDR3 protein: CASRQSTGMYSNQPQHF
D gene: -; clone size: few; J gene: TRBJ2-2; V gene: TRBV6-1; CDR3 DNA: TGTGCCAGCAGCCATACTAGGGGATTCTCGAACACCGGGGAGCTGTTTTTT; CDR3 protein: CASSHTRGFSNTGELFF
D gene: -; clone size: few; J gene: TRBJ1-1; V gene: TRBV5-1; CDR3 DNA: TGCGCCAGCAGCTTTTTTGCGGGGGACACTGAAGCTTTCTTT; CDR3 protein: CASSFFAGDTEAFF
D gene: -; clone size: many; J gene: TRBJ1-4; V gene: TRBV6-5; CDR3 DNA: TGTGCCAGCAGTTACTCCGGACGGGGTAATGAAAAACTGTTTTTT; CDR3 protein: CASSYSGRGNEKLFF
D gene: -; clone size: few; J gene: TRBJ1-4; V gene: TRBV4-1; CDR3 DNA: TGCGCCAGCAGCCAAGATTTTGTGGTTCCCAATGAAAAACTGTTTTTT; CDR3 protein: CASSQDFVVPNEKLFF
D gene: -; clone size: -; J gene: TRBJ2-1; V gene: TRBV7-3; CDR3 DNA: TGTGCCAGCAGCTTAGAAGGTCTACTCTCCTACAATGAGCAGTTCTTC; CDR3 protein: CASSLEGLLSYNEQFF
D gene: -; clone size: many; J gene: TRBJ1-2; V gene: TRBV7-2; CDR3 DNA: TGTGCCAGCAGCCTACTGGGGGTGAAATATGGCTACACCTTC; CDR3 protein: CASSLLGVKYGYTF
D gene: TRBD2; clone size: few; J gene: TRBJ2-7; V gene: TRBV7-9; CDR3 DNA: TGTGCCAGCAGCCGGGCTAGCGGAGAAATCTACGAGCAGTACTTC; CDR3 protein: CASSRASGEIYEQYF
D gene: TRBD1; clone size: many; J gene: TRBJ2-5; V gene: TRBV3-1; CDR3 DNA: TGTGCCAGCAGCAATGGACAGGGAGTCCAAGAGACCCAGTACTTC; CDR3 protein: CASSNGQGVQETQYF
D gene: -; clone size: many; J gene: TRBJ1-1; V gene: TRBV7-4; CDR3 DNA: TGTGCCAGCAGCTTAGTTGTAGGAGGGAAGAGCACTGAAGCTTTCTTT; CDR3 protein: CASSLVVGGKSTEAFF
D gene: -; clone size: many; J gene: TRBJ1-2; V gene: TRBV18; CDR3 DNA: TGTGCCAGCTCACCACCGGACACCGGGGGTGGCTACACCTTC; CDR3 protein: CASSPPDTGGGYTF
D gene: -; clone size: many; J gene: TRBJ1-5; V gene: TRBV5-6; CDR3 DNA: TGTGCCAGCAGCTTATCGGCGGGGGGGAAACGCAATCAGCCCCAGCATTTT; CDR3 protein: CASSLSAGGKRNQPQHF
D gene: -; clone size: many; J gene: TRBJ1-2; V gene: TRBV7-2; CDR3 DNA: TGTGCCAGCAGCCCGAGAAGGGCGACAGCTAACTATGGCTACACCTTC; CDR3 protein: CASSPRRATANYGYTF
D gene: -; clone size: many; J gene: TRBJ2-1; V gene: TRBV7-2; CDR3 DNA: TGTGCCAGCAGCCCGGTGTATGAGCAGTTCTTC; CDR3 protein: CASSPVYEQFF
D gene: TRBD1; clone size: many; J gene: TRBJ1-2; V gene: TRBV7-9; CDR3 DNA: TGTGCCAGCAGCTTGGCAGGGGGTGACTATGGCTACACCTTC; CDR3 protein: CASSLAGGDYGYTF